What follows is one T cell receptor (beta chain) and its context. This specimen belongs to a study of blood T cell repertoires in COVID-19. Assay used: immunoSEQ multiplex PCR; TCRdb lists only in-frame clones, some missing. The sample contains 100,000 to 150,000 clones, approximately 88% of which appear only once. This CDR3 has 14 amino acids. V lost 0 bases, J lost 9 bases, and 12 bases lay in between. CDR1 and CDR2 (germline): MNHEY, SMNVEV (reference sequence). This chain joins TRBV27 and TRBJ1-5; D unresolved. Input material: peripheral blood. The source of this sequence is a woman aged 25-40 years who had recovered from COVID-19. CDR3 protein: CASSLSGAGLPQHF. The CDR3, as DNA: TGTGCCAGCAGTTTATCGGGAGCGGGCCTGCCCCAGCATTTT.